A selection of T cell receptor beta chains follows, all from one sample in a study of memory CD4+ T cells and cytomegalovirus serostatus. Sequenced by immunoSEQ multiplex PCR; TCRdb stores in-frame clones only, minus some. This sample has tens of thousands of clones; about three quarters occur once, and the top ten carry 1% to 1.2%. Sequencing was performed on memory CD4+ T cells from blood. These receptors all come from an adult in good health and CMV-seronegative. Each CDR3 is given with its conserved first and last residue. D genes are given only for firm matches. The size field is filled for only some rows; it gives once, few, many or a size class.

J gene,clone size,V gene,D gene,CDR3 DNA,CDR3 protein
TRBJ2-1,.,TRBV9,.,TGTGCCAGCAGCGTGACCGAGCCGTCCGCCTCCTACAATGAGCAGTTCTTC,CASSVTEPSASYNEQFF
TRBJ1-2,.,TRBV30,TRBD1,TGTGCCTGGAGGAAGACAGGGGGTCAGGAGGCGACCTTC,CAWRKTGGQEATF
TRBJ2-7,.,TRBV5-1,TRBD1,TGCGCCAGCAGCTCTACGGGACAGGGGGCCCACGAGCAGTACTTC,CASSSTGQGAHEQYF
TRBJ2-7,once,TRBV29-1,TRBD2,TGCAGCGTTGAAGATCGGGGGTGGGGCGGGAGGGGGAGCTACGAGCAGTACTTC,CSVEDRGWGGRGSYEQYF
TRBJ1-2,.,TRBV28,.,TGTGCCAGCATCGCCGGGTCACACGACAGAGGCTACACCTTC,CASIAGSHDRGYTF
TRBJ2-7,few,TRBV7-2,TRBD2,TGTGCCAGCAGCTCCCAAGCGGGAGCAGACTACGAGCAGTACTTC,CASSSQAGADYEQYF
TRBJ2-7,.,TRBV10-3,TRBD2,TGTGCCATCAGTATAGCGGGTGGTATAGAGCAGTACTTC,CAISIAGGIEQYF
TRBJ2-1,.,TRBV5-1,TRBD2,TGCGCCAGCAGCTCTGGGGCGGGAGGGCCTTTCAATGAGCAGTTCTTC,CASSSGAGGPFNEQFF
TRBJ2-1,few,TRBV19,TRBD2,TGTGCCAGTAACAGCCGGGGACTAGCGGGAGGTAACACCTACAATGAGCAGTTCTTC,CASNSRGLAGGNTYNEQFF
TRBJ1-1,.,TRBV2,.,TGTGCCAGCACGAGGTCGACGGCCAGGAACACTGAAGCTTTCTTT,CASTRSTARNTEAFF
TRBJ1-2,.,TRBV2,.,TGTGCCAGCAGTTTAGAAGGCGGCAGAAGGATCTATGGCTACACCTTC,CASSLEGGRRIYGYTF
TRBJ2-2,.,TRBV19,.,TGTGCCAGTAGTGCCAGAGGATCCGACGGGGAGCTGTTTTTT,CASSARGSDGELFF
TRBJ1-1,.,TRBV2,.,TGTGCCAGCAGTTCGGACAGTAACACTGAAGCTTTCTTT,CASSSDSNTEAFF
TRBJ2-1,.,TRBV6-1,TRBD2,TGTGCCAGCAGTGAGCCTAGCGGGAGTCTAATGGGGAATGAGCAGTTCTTC,CASSEPSGSLMGNEQFF
TRBJ2-1,.,TRBV18,TRBD2,TGTGCCAGCTCACCACCGGTTGCTAGCGGGAGAAGTAATGAGCAGTTCTTC,CASSPPVASGRSNEQFF
TRBJ2-1,.,TRBV5-1,TRBD1,TGCGCCAGCAGCTTGTGGGCGGGACAGGGCTACAATGAGCAGTTCTTC,CASSLWAGQGYNEQFF
TRBJ1-2,.,TRBV5-1,.,TGCGCCAGCAGCTTGGGGCAGGTTTATGGCTACACCTTC,CASSLGQVYGYTF
TRBJ1-1,once,TRBV6-5,TRBD1,TGTGCCAGCAGACCCGGACAGGGGAGGACTGAAGCTTTCTTT,CASRPGQGRTEAFF
TRBJ2-5,.,TRBV30,.,TGTGCCTGGAGTCCCTCCAGGTGGCGGGAGACCCAGTACTTC,CAWSPSRWRETQYF
TRBJ2-7,.,TRBV6-6,.,TGTGCCAGCAGTCCGGAGGGAGTCAGGAACGAGCAGTACTTC,CASSPEGVRNEQYF
TRBJ2-7,.,TRBV30,.,TGTGCCTGGGGACGGGCAATTTCCTACGAGCAGTACTTC,CAWGRAISYEQYF
TRBJ2-7,.,TRBV15,TRBD1,TGTGCCACCAGCAGATCCAAATGGGACAGGAGCGAGCAGTACTTC,CATSRSKWDRSEQYF
TRBJ1-2,.,TRBV5-4,TRBD1,TGTGCCAGCAGCGCCTCCGGGACAGGCCGCTGGGGCTACACCTTC,CASSASGTGRWGYTF
TRBJ1-5,.,TRBV21-1,.,TGTGCCAGCAGCAAAGAGCATCAGCCCCAGCATTTT,CASSKEHQPQHF
TRBJ2-3,.,TRBV2,.,TGTGCCAGCAGTGAGCGGAACACAGATACGCAGTATTTT,CASSERNTDTQYF
TRBJ1-3,.,TRBV27,TRBD1,TGTGCCAGCAGTCCGGGACAGGACAGCTCTGGAAACACCATATATTTT,CASSPGQDSSGNTIYF